The next 5 T cell receptor beta chains were all read from a single sample in a study of T cells in tumors and immune-related adverse events. Generated by immunoSEQ multiplex PCR, the TCRdb table keeps only in-frame clones and is missing some. This sample has more than 4,500 clones, with about 65% found just once. Sequences were derived from gut tissue, sampled from a patient treated with anti-PD-1 therapy. These receptors originate from a female donor with metastatic renal cell carcinoma.

As DNA, the CDR3 is TGTGCCAGCGGAGAGATTGAGCAGTTCTTC. This codes for CASGEIEQFF. This sequence joins TRBV19 and TRBJ2-1; the D is unclear. Germline V CDR1 and CDR2: LNHDA, SQIVND (reference sequence). Trimming shortened V by 9 bases and J by 9 bases, and 9 bases separated the two germline ends. The CDR3 extends over 10 amino acids.

As DNA, the CDR3 is TGTGCTAGTGGTTTGGTAGGGCGAACAGCTGTCTCCTATAATTCACCCCTCCACTTT. Translated, it gives CASGLVGRTAVSYNSPLHF. The V and J genes are TRBV12-5 and TRBJ1-6; D call uncertain. Trimming shortened V by 0 bases and J by 0 bases, and 15 bases separated the two germline ends. The CDR3 has 19 residues. Germline V gene data show CDR1 as LGHNT and CDR2 as FRNRAP.

This clone was picked up a small number of times. The V call is TRBV14, the J call TRBJ2-3; 11 nucleotides align to TRBD2. The germline CDR1 and CDR2 sequences are SGHDN and FVKESK. The CDR3 has 18 amino acids. V shed 9 bases, J shed 2 bases, and the junction held 16 bases outside the gene matches. The CDR3 region is CARTQGTSGSRPTDTQYF. The CDR3 region has the DNA TGTGCCAGAACCCAAGGGACTAGCGGTTCTCGACCCACAGATACGCAGTATTTT.

This rearrangement joins TRBV18 to TRBJ1-1; unclear D gene. CDR3 length: 13 amino acids. V lost 5 bases, J lost 4 bases, and 11 bases lay in between. Germline CDR1 reads KGHSH; CDR2 reads LQKENI. Written as DNA, the CDR3 is TGTGCCAGCTCATCAGCTTTGAGCACTGAAGCTTTCTTT. Translation gives CASSSALSTEAFF.

V and J are TRBV11-2 and TRBJ2-7; no firm D call. V was cut by 4 bases and J by 1 base, with 11 bases left in between. Germline loops: CDR1 SGHAT, CDR2 FQNNGV. This CDR3 has 14 amino acids. The CDR3 is CASSSNMGSYEQYF. The CDR3, as DNA: TGTGCCAGCAGCTCAAACATGGGGTCCTACGAGCAGTACTTC.